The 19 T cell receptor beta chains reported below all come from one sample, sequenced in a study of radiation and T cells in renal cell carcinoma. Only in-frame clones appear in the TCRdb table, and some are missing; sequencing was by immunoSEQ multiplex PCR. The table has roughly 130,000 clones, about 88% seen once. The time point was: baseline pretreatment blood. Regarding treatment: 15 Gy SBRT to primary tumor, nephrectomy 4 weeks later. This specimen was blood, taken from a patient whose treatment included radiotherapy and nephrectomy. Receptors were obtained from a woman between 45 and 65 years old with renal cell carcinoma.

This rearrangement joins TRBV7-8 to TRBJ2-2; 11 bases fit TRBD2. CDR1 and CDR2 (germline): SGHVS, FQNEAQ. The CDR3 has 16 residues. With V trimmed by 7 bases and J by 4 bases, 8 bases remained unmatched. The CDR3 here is CASTLLTSGVTGELFF. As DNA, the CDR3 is TGTGCCAGCACCTTGTTGACTAGCGGGGTCACCGGGGAGCTGTTTTTT.

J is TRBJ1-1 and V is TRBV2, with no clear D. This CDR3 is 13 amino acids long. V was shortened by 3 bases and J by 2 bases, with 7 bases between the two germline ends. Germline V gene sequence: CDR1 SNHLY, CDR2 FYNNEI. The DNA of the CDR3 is TGTGCCAGCAGTGATGGATATAACACTGAAGCTTTCTTT. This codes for CASSDGYNTEAFF.

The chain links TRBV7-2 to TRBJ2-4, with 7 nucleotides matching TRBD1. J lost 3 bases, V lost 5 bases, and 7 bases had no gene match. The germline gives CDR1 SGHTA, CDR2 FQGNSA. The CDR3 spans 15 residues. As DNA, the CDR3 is TGTGCCAGCAGCGGGGCCGGGACAGACAAAAACATTCAGTACTTC. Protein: CASSGAGTDKNIQYF.

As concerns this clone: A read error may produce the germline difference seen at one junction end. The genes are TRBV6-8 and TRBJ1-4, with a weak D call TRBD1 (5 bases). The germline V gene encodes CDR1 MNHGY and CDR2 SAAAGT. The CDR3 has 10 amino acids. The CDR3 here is CARVVDKTVF. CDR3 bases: TGTGCCAGAGTTGTGGACAAAACTGTTTTT.

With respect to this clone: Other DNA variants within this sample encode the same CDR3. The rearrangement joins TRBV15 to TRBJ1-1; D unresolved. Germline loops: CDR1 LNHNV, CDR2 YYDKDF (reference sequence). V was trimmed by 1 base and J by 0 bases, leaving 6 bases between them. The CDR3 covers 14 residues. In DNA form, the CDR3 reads TGTGCCACCAGCAGAGGGGAGCTGAACACTGAAGCTTTCTTT. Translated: CATSRGELNTEAFF.

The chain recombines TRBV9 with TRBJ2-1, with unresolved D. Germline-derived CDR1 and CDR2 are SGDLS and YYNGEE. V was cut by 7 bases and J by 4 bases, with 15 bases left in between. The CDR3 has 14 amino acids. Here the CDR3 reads CASSIASVYNEQFF. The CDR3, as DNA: TGTGCCAGCTCCATCGCGTCGGTTTACAATGAGCAGTTCTTC.

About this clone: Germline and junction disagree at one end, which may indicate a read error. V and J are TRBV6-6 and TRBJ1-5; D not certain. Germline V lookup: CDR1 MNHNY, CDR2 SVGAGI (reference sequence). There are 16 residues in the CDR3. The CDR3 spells CASSYSGLASNQPQHF. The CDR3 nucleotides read TGTGCCAGCAGCTACTCGGGCTTGGCGAGCAATCAGCCCCAGCATTTT.

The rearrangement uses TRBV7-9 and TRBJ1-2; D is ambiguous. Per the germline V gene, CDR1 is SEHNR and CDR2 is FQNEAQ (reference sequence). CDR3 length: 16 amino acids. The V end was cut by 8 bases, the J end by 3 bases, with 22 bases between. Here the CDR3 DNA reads TGTGCCAGCCCCGATAACGGGATGGCTGTCGACTATGGCTACACCTTC. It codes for CASPDNGMAVDYGYTF.

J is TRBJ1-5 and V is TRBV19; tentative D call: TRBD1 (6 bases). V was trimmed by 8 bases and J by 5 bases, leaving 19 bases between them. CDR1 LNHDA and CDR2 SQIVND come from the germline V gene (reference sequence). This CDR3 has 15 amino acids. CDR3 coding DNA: TGTGCCAGTGGCCAAGTCTTTACAGGGTATCAGCCCCAGCATTTT. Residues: CASGQVFTGYQPQHF.

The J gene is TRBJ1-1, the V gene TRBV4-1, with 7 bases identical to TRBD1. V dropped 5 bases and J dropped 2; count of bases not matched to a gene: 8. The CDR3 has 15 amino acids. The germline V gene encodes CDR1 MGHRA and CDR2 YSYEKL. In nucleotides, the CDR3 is TGCGCCAGCAGCTTACGGGACAGATCAAACACTGAAGCTTTCTTT. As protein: CASSLRDRSNTEAFF.

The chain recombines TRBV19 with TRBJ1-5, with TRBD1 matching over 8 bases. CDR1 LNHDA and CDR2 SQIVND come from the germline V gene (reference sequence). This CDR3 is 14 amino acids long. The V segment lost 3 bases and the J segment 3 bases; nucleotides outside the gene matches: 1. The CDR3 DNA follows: TGTGCCAGTAGTATGGACAGGGTCAATCAGCCCCAGCATTTT. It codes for CASSMDRVNQPQHF. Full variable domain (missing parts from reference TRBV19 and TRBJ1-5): DGGITQSPKYLFRKEGQNVTLSCEQNLNHDAMYWYRQDPGQGLRLIYYSQIVNDFQKGDIAEGYSVSREKKESFPLTVTSAQKNPTAFYLCASSMDRVNQPQHFGDGTRLSIL.

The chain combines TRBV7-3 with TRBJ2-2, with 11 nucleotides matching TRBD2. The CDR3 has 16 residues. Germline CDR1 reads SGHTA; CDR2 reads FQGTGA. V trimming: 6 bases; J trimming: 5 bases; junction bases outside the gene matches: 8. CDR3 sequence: CASSVATSGGTGELFF. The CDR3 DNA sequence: TGTGCCAGCAGTGTCGCTACTAGCGGGGGAACCGGGGAGCTGTTTTTT. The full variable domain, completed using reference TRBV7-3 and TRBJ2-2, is GAGVSQTPSNKVTEKGKYVELRCDPISGHTALYWYRQSLGQGPEFLIYFQGTGAADDSGLPNDRFFAVRPEGSVSTLKIQRTERGDSAVYLCASSVATSGGTGELFFGEGSRLTVL.

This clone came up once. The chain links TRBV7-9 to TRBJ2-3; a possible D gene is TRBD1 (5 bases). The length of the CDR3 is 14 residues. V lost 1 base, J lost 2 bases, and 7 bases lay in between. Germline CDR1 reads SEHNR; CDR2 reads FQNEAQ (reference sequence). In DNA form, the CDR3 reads TGTGCCAGCAGCTTAGGACAGCTCACAGATACGCAGTATTTT. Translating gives CASSLGQLTDTQYF. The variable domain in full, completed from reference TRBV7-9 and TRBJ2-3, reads DTGVSQNPRHKITKRGQNVTFRCDPISEHNRLYWYRQTLGQGPEFLTYFQNEAQLEKSRLLSDRFSAERPKGSFSTLEIQRTEQGDSAMYLCASSLGQLTDTQYFGPGTRLTVL.

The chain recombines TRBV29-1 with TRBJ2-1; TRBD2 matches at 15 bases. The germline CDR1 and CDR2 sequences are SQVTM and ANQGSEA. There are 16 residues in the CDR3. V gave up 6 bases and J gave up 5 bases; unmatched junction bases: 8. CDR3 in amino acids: CSVPGLAGGLHNEQFF. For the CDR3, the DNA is TGCAGCGTCCCGGGACTAGCGGGGGGACTCCACAATGAGCAGTTCTTC.

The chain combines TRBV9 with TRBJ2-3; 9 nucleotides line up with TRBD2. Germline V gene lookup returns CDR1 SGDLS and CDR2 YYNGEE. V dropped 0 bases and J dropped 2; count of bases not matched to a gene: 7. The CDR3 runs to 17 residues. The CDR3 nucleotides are TGTGCCAGCAGCGTAGGGGCCAGCGGGGGGTACACAGATACGCAGTATTTT. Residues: CASSVGASGGYTDTQYF.

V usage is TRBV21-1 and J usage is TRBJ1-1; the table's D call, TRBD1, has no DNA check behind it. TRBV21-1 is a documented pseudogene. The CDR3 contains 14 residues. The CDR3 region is CASPPRGRNTEAFF. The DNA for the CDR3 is TGTGCCAGCCCTCCCAGGGGTCGGAACACTGAAGCTTTCTTT.

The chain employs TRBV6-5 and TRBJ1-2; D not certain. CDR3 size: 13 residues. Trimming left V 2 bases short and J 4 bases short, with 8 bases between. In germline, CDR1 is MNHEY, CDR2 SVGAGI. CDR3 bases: TGTGCCAGCAGTTACCATCAGGTCTATGGCTACACCTTC. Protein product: CASSYHQVYGYTF.

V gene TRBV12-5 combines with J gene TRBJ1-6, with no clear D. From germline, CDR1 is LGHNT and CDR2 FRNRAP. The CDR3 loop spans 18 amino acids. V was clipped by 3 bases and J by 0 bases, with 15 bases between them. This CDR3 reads CASGFATRFSSYNSPLHF. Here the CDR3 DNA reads TGTGCTAGTGGTTTCGCCACCAGGTTTAGCTCCTATAATTCACCCCTCCACTTT.

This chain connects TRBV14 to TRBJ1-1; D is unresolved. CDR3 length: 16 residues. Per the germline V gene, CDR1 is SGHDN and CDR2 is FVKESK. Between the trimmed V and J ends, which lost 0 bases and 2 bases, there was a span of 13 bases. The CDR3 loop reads CASSQELGGQNTEAFF. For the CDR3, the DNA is TGTGCCAGCAGCCAAGAGCTCGGAGGGCAAAACACTGAAGCTTTCTTT.